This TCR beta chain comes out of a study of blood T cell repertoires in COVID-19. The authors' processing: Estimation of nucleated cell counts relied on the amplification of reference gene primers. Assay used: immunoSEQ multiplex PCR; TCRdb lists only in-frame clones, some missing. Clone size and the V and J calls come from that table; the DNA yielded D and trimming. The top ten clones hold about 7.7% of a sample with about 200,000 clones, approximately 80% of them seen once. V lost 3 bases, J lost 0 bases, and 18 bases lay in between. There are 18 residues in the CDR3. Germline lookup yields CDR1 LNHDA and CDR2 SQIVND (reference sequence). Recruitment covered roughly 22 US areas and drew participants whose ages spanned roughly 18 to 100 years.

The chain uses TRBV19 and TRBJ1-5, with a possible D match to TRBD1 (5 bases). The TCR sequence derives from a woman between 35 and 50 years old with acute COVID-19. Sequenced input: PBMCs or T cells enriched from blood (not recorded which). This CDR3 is CASSIRRAGTYSNQPQHF. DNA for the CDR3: TGTGCCAGTAGTATCCGCCGGGCAGGGACTTATAGCAATCAGCCCCAGCATTTT.